This T cell receptor (beta chain) was recovered during a study of CD8+ T cells in alopecia areata listed by TCRdb under 2018. Background on the whole study: Treated patients were enrolled in an open-label pilot trial of oral tofacitinib, 5 to 10 mg twice daily, for moderate-to-severe alopecia areata. RNA was obtained with the PAXgene miRNA kit for fixed scalp, the miRNeasy kit for PBMCs, and the RNeasy kit for mouse skin. TCRbeta CDR3 regions were amplified by immunoSEQ multiplex PCR using 35 Vbeta forward and 13 Jbeta reverse primers. Patients received tofacitinib for 6 to 18 months and were then followed off drug for 6 months to check for delayed response and recurrence. The SALT score, which quantifies the percentage of affected scalp surface area, was used to measure disease severity in treated patients. To study T cell clonal expansion in alopecia areata, the researchers applied high-throughput TCRbeta sequencing to both the C3H/HeJ mouse model and human patients. Clonality in the scalp was compared among normal scalp (n=4), patchy alopecia areata scalp (n=8), and alopecia totalis/universalis scalp (n=8). Tofacitinib-treated patients had biopsies at baseline and at 4 and 24 weeks of treatment, with a later scalp biopsy in several patients. In humans, TCRbeta sequencing was performed on scalp tissue and on sorted CD4+ and CD8+ peripheral blood T cells from healthy controls and from patients with patchy or totalis/universalis alopecia areata.

As regards this clone: Its antigen target is currently unknown. Nothing much larger sits one base from this clone, and base qualities are not available.

The CDR3, cysteine through phenylalanine, is 15 amino acids long. The DNA shown is the 45-base CDR3, in frame from base 1. CDR1 and CDR2 (SGHRS, YFSETQ) derive from the germline V gene. At the junction V is shortened by 4 bases and J by 0 bases, with 11 bases in between. The library was generated by the immunoSEQ multiplex PCR assay. To provide template for TCR sequencing, every sample had RNA extracted and reverse transcribed into cDNA. SuperScript III was used to make first-strand cDNA, primed with a 2:1 mix of oligo-dT and random hexamers. Amplification bias was assessed with a synthetic immune receptor repertoire, and residual bias was removed computationally. Turning to the authors' computational methods: Raw reads were preprocessed to remove errors, and CDR3 was defined according to IMGT conventions as the region from the conserved cysteine to phenylalanine. To get clonality, Shannon entropy was normalized by log2 of the number of productive unique TCRs and the result was subtracted from 1. CD4 or CD8 identity of scalp clones was inferred by cross-referencing scalp TCRbeta sequences with sorted blood CD4 and CD8 repertoires. This is the immuneACCESS table as TCRdb keeps it, with only in-frame sequences that have V and J called. A part of the clones is gone; compared with another copy, unresolved V genes explain less than half, and the rest is unexplained. That table gives V, J and clone size, and the DNA gave D and trimming. The sample table holds around 190,000 clones, of which 60% were seen once. Clones ranked in the top ten supply 0.95% to 1.1% of the sample.

Reading the label with the study, this specimen's time point is: roughly 24 weeks on oral tofacitinib. The sample's treatment or condition label is to be understood as: oral pan-JAK inhibitor, 5-10 mg twice daily. Lesional scalp punch biopsies and peripheral blood were obtained from alopecia areata patients. PBMCs were separated by density centrifugation and stained for CD3, CD4 and CD8, after which CD4+ and CD8+ T cells were sorted on a FACSAria. The study at large found these results: With tofacitinib, both scalp clonality and the number of expanded CD8+ clones among the top 100 scalp clones went down significantly. Higher clonality and more expanded CD8+ clones were observed in lesional scalp than in normal scalp, particularly in alopecia totalis/universalis, a finding suggestive of antigenic drive. Shared TCR sequences between patients were less evident than in mice, which may be partly attributable to HLA diversity in the patient population. Because the treated cohort was small and had just a single nonresponder, larger studies are needed to establish links between baseline CD8+ expansion and response. Resident alphabeta T cells in normal human skin are also sequenced, complicating scalp TCR repertoire analysis, unlike mouse skin dominated by gammadelta T cells. Many expanded lesional clones persisted in scalp and blood during tofacitinib treatment, which may partly explain relapse after stopping treatment.

The chain employs TRBV5-1 and TRBJ1-3, with TRBD1 perhaps the D gene, on 6 matching bases. Source: CD4+ T cells sorted from blood, taken at week 24, from a patient treated with tofacitinib. The receptor comes from a human donor with alopecia areata. The DNA is TGCGCCAGCAGCGTGGACAGACACTCTGGAAACACCATATATTTT. The translation is CASSVDRHSGNTIYF.